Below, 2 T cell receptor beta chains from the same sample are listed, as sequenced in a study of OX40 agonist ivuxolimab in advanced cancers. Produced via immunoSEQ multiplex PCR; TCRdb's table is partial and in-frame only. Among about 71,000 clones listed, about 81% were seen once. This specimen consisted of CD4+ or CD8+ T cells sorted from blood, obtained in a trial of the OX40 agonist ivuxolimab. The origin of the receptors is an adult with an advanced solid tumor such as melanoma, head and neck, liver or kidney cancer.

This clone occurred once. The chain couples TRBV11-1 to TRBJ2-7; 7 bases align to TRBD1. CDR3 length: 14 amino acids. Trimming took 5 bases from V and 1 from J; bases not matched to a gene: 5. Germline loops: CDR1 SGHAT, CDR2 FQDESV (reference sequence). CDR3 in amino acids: CASSLRQGSYEQYF. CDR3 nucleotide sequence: TGTGCCAGCAGCCTTAGACAGGGTTCCTACGAGCAGTACTTC. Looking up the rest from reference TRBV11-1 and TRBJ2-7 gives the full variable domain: EAEVAQSPRYKITEKSQAVAFWCDPISGHATLYWYRQILGQGPELLVQFQDESVVDDSQLPKDRFSAERLKGVDSTLKIQPAELGDSAMYLCASSLRQGSYEQYFGPGTRLTVT.

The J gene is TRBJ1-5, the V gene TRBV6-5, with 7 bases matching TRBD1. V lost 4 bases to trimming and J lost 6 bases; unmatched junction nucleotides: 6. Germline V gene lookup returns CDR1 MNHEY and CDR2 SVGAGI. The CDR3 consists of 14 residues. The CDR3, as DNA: TGTGCCAGCAGTTCAGGGGGGATTGGTCAGCCCCAGCATTTT. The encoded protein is CASSSGGIGQPQHF.